This T cell receptor (beta chain) was identified in a study of cytomegalovirus exposure and HLA in healthy donors. Study-wide points: Reportedly, diagnosis of cytomegalovirus status by the classifier showed high specificity and sensitivity. Cytomegalovirus association was assigned to over 150 TCR beta chains.

V lost 4 bases, J lost 10 bases, and 5 bases stayed unmatched. The CDR3 runs to 12 residues. Germline CDR1 reads SGHTA; CDR2 reads FQGTGA. Measured with immunoSEQ multiplex PCR; TCRdb has only the in-frame clones, and not every one. Of 90,000 to 150,000 clones detected, around 89% appear once; the ten largest clones hold about 6.9%. Regarding this clone: The antigen is not known.

Material for sequencing was PBMCs. The receptor was isolated from a woman between 18 and 29 years old in good health and CMV-seropositive. The chain joins TRBV7-3 to TRBJ1-1; 8 nucleotides match TRBD1. The CDR3 DNA sequence: TGTGCCAGCAGCTCAGGACAGGGAACAGCTTTCTTT. Its translation: CASSSGQGTAFF.